Included here is one TCR beta chain sequence, with context. Its target is unknown. The data were taken from a study of breast tumors, draining lymph nodes, adjacent tissues. Findings and limits, study-wide: Tumor repertoires ranked between lymph nodes and nontumor tissue in diversity, with V and J gene preferences.

The CDR3 consists of 13 residues. V shed 8 bases and J shed 2 bases, with 14 bases lying between them. CDR1 and CDR2 (germline): SGHRS, YFSETQ. Breast cancer patients provided tissue from their axillary draining lymph nodes. Using its own MiXCR run on the multiplex PCR reads, TCRdb lists one record per CDR3 protein. In the table there are 150,000 to 200,000 distinct CDR3 sequences, approximately 30% of which are singletons. The J gene is TRBJ2-7, the V gene TRBV5-1, with no clear D. The TCR comes from a female donor with breast cancer. Some clones in this sample may be carry-over from other donors' samples. The sample consisted of axillary lymph node tissue. CDR3 DNA sequence: TGCGCCAGTAGAATAGGACCTACCTACGAGCAGTACTTC. The encoded protein is CASRIGPTYEQYF.